Below are 11 T cell receptor beta chains sequenced from a single sample in a study of cytomegalovirus exposure and HLA in healthy donors. The PCR made use of 60 Vbeta and 13 Jbeta primers. Using immunoSEQ multiplex PCR, the repertoire was profiled, and TCRdb retains in-frame clones only, with some absent. The repertoire includes 200,000 to 250,000 clones, roughly 70% of them detected once, and approximately 1.7% sits in the top ten. Input material: PBMCs. Every receptor here comes from a woman aged 25 to 39 in good health and CMV-seronegative.

Only a few counts were recorded for this clone. The chain is built from TRBV12-5 and TRBJ1-5, with D perhaps TRBD1 (5 bases). This CDR3 is built from 15 residues. V shed 0 bases and J shed 5 bases, with 11 bases lying between them. CDR1 and CDR2 (germline): LGHNT, FRNRAP. CDR3: CASGLVGQNYQPQHF. Here the CDR3 DNA reads TGTGCTAGTGGTTTGGTGGGGCAGAACTATCAGCCCCAGCATTTT.

J is TRBJ1-2 and V is TRBV19; D may be TRBD1 (6 bases). Germline CDR1 and CDR2: LNHDA and SQIVND (reference sequence). The length of the CDR3 is 13 residues. Trimming took 3 bases from V and 8 from J, leaving 13 bases between them. The CDR3 DNA sequence: TGTGCCAGTAGTATCGATCCAGGGGAGGGCTACACCTTC. Its protein is CASSIDPGEGYTF.

V is TRBV11-2 and J is TRBJ2-3; D ambiguous. V lost 2 bases, J lost 0 bases, and 9 bases lay in between. From germline, CDR1 is SGHAT and CDR2 FQNNGV. The CDR3 is 15 amino acids. The CDR3 sequence: CASSLNPVSTDTQYF. The CDR3 nucleotides are TGTGCCAGCAGCTTAAACCCGGTTAGCACAGATACGCAGTATTTT.

CDR3 sequence: CASSLQGNTIYF. CDR3 nucleotide sequence: TGTGCCAGCAGCTTACAGGGAAACACCATATATTTT. This rearrangement joins TRBV7-9 to TRBJ1-3, with D unclear. This CDR3 has 12 residues. The ends were cut back, 2 bases at V and 4 bases at J, with 3 bases in the middle. In germline, CDR1 is SEHNR, CDR2 FQNEAQ (reference sequence). Complete variable domain (other parts from reference TRBV7-9 and TRBJ1-3): DTGVSQNPRHKITKRGQNVTFRCDPISEHNRLYWYRQTLGQGPEFLTYFQNEAQLEKSRLLSDRFSAERPKGSFSTLEIQRTEQGDSAMYLCASSLQGNTIYFGEGSWLTVV.

The gene calls are TRBV19 and TRBJ1-5; 9 nucleotides agree with TRBD1. From germline, CDR1 is LNHDA and CDR2 SQIVND (reference sequence). With 6 bases clipped from V and 3 bases from J, the junction kept 3 bases outside the gene matches. The length of the CDR3 is 14 residues. CDR3 in DNA: TGTGCCAGTAGACGGACAGGGGACAATCAGCCCCAGCATTTT. Protein: CASRRTGDNQPQHF.

This chain links TRBV9 with TRBJ2-1; TRBD1 agrees at 8 bases. CDR1 SGDLS and CDR2 YYNGEE come from the germline V gene. The CDR3 totals 14 residues. V shed 3 bases, J shed 8 bases, and the junction held 7 bases outside the gene matches. DNA for the CDR3: TGTGCCAGCAGCGGCGGACAGGGTCGCGATGAGCAGTTCTTC. Residues: CASSGGQGRDEQFF.

J is TRBJ1-1 and V is TRBV18; D is undetermined. Germline CDR1 reads KGHSH; CDR2 reads LQKENI. This CDR3 region has 13 residues. Trimming pared 3 bases from V and 1 base from J, leaving 6 bases between. DNA for the CDR3: TGTGCCAGCTCACCTATATCGAACACTGAAGCTTTCTTT. This codes for CASSPISNTEAFF.

This chain uses TRBV7-9 with TRBJ2-3, with D possibly TRBD1 on 5 matching bases. This CDR3 has 13 residues. V was clipped by 8 bases and J by 0 bases, with 9 bases between them. Looked up from germline, CDR1 is SEHNR and CDR2 is FQNEAQ (reference sequence). The CDR3 nucleotides read TGTGCCAGCGGGGCGGATAGCACAGATACGCAGTATTTT. The encoded protein is CASGADSTDTQYF.

This clone was picked up one time. V gene TRBV5-1 combines with J gene TRBJ1-2, with TRBD1 as a possible D gene (5 bases). V was trimmed by 4 bases and J by 5 bases, leaving 12 bases between them. Germline V gene lookup returns CDR1 SGHRS and CDR2 YFSETQ. CDR3 length equals 13 residues. The CDR3 sequence: CASSQVAGYGYTF. The CDR3 nucleotides are TGCGCCAGCAGCCAAGTTGCAGGGTATGGCTACACCTTC.

The gene calls are TRBV30 and TRBJ1-2; 7 bases line up with TRBD1. The ends lost 3 bases at V and 8 bases at J; junction bases unmatched: 6. Germline V gene lookup returns CDR1 GTSNPN and CDR2 SVGIG (reference sequence). The CDR3 has 12 residues. In DNA, the CDR3 is TGTGCCTGGAGCGCGCAGGGGGGCGGCTACACCTTC. Residues: CAWSAQGGGYTF.

The V gene is TRBV2, the J gene TRBJ1-5; maybe TRBD1 (6 bases). The germline V and J ends were trimmed by 1 base and 6 bases, with 10 bases remaining between them. Germline assignment: CDR1 SNHLY and CDR2 FYNNEI. The CDR3 loop spans 14 amino acids. The CDR3 protein is CASSEGGGVQPQHF. The CDR3 DNA sequence: TGTGCCAGCAGTGAAGGGGGGGGCGTTCAGCCCCAGCATTTT.